Included here is one TCR beta chain sequence, with context. The antigen remains undetermined. V gave up 9 bases and J gave up 2 bases; unmatched junction bases: 4. The germline gives CDR1 ENHRY, CDR2 SYGVKD. The CDR3 covers 15 residues. Using immunoSEQ multiplex PCR, the repertoire was profiled, and TCRdb retains in-frame clones only, with some absent. The sample holds about 140,000 clones, 85% to 90% seen once. The entry originates in a study of T cell responses to AZD1222 COVID-19 vaccine. Study conclusions and caveats: Spike as a whole was targeted by vaccine-associated CD4 TCRs, dominant at 160-218 and 743-854. Donors were largely white British and mainly female; clonal diversity was possibly underestimated.

Specimen: peripheral blood, collected 28 days after the second AZD1222 dose. This TCR derives from an adult who received the AZD1222 COVID-19 vaccine. The chain is built from TRBV10-3 and TRBJ2-2; 12 bases line up with TRBD2. The CDR3: CAILAGGSNTGELFF. The CDR3 bases are TGTGCCATACTAGCGGGGGGATCCAACACCGGGGAGCTGTTTTTT.